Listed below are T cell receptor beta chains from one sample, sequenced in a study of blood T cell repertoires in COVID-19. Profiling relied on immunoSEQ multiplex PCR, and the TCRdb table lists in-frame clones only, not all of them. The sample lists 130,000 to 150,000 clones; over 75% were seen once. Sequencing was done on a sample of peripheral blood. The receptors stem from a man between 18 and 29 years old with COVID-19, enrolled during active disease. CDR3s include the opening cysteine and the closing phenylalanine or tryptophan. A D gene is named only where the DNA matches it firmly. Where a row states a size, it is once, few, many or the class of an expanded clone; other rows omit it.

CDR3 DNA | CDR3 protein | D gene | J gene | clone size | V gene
TGTGCCAGTAGTGGGGCGGGGAGTGACTATGGCTACACCTTC | CASSGAGSDYGYTF | - | TRBJ1-2 | - | TRBV19
TGTGCCAGCAGCTTAGAACAGGGGGGAAACACCATATATTTT | CASSLEQGGNTIYF | TRBD1 | TRBJ1-3 | - | TRBV7-8
TGCGCCAGCAGCCAAGATGGGGAGGTAGGCTACACCTTC | CASSQDGEVGYTF | - | TRBJ1-2 | once | TRBV4-3
TGTGCCAGCAGTGAAGCGTACAGGGGAGCCACAGATACGCAGTATTTT | CASSEAYRGATDTQYF | TRBD1 | TRBJ2-3 | - | TRBV6-1
TGTGCCAGCAGCGTAGAGGCAGGGGGCGCAGGTTCACCCCTCCACTTT | CASSVEAGGAGSPLHF | TRBD1 | TRBJ1-6 | - | TRBV9
TGTGCCACCAGCAGAGACCCAGGGGGCGCCGAGCAGTACTTC | CATSRDPGGAEQYF | TRBD1 | TRBJ2-7 | - | TRBV15
TGTGCCAGCAGCCAAGAACAGCGGGGCCTCTCTAGCACAGATACGCAGTATTTT | CASSQEQRGLSSTDTQYF | TRBD2 | TRBJ2-3 | - | TRBV3-1/TRBV3-2
TGTGCCAGCAGTATGCCCGCGGGAAGGGGATATGAGCAGTTCTTC | CASSMPAGRGYEQFF | - | TRBJ2-1 | - | TRBV28
TGTGCCAGCAGCTTAGCGTCGCGGAACTATGGCTACACCTTC | CASSLASRNYGYTF | - | TRBJ1-2 | - | TRBV7-8
TGCGCCAGCAGCCAAGATTCAGGCTACGAGCAGTACTTC | CASSQDSGYEQYF | - | TRBJ2-7 | - | TRBV4-3
TGTGCCTGGACTGCGACGGGAAACTATGGCTACACCTTC | CAWTATGNYGYTF | - | TRBJ1-2 | - | TRBV30
TGTGCCAGCAGCTTGGGACACTTACTCTATAATTCACCCCTCCACTTT | CASSLGHLLYNSPLHF | - | TRBJ1-6 | - | TRBV5-6
TGCGCCAGCAGCTTGTCCGGACAGGGTCGGTCACCCCTCCACTTT | CASSLSGQGRSPLHF | TRBD1 | TRBJ1-6 | few | TRBV5-1
TGCAGCGTTGAGGCTAGCGGGAGGGGCACCTACAATGAGCAGTTCTTC | CSVEASGRGTYNEQFF | TRBD2 | TRBJ2-1 | - | TRBV29-1
TGTGCCAGCAGTGGACAGAGAAGCTATAATTCACCCCTCCACTTT | CASSGQRSYNSPLHF | - | TRBJ1-6 | - | TRBV27
TGTGCCACCAGTGCCCGGGGGGAGACCCAGTACTTC | CATSARGETQYF | - | TRBJ2-5 | - | TRBV24-1
TGTGCCAGCAGCGTAGGAGCTTATGGAGATACGCAGTATTTT | CASSVGAYGDTQYF | - | TRBJ2-3 | few | TRBV9
TGCGCCAGCAGCCAAGATCTTTCCGACAGGAGCTCCTACGAGCAGTACTTC | CASSQDLSDRSSYEQYF | - | TRBJ2-7 | - | TRBV4-3
TGTGCCAGCAGTGCTTACGGGCGGGGACGCACAGATACGCAGTATTTT | CASSAYGRGRTDTQYF | - | TRBJ2-3 | - | TRBV6-1
TGTGCCAGCAGTGACTCGGCCGTTAGCGATGGGGGCACAGATACGCAGTATTTT | CASSDSAVSDGGTDTQYF | - | TRBJ2-3 | few | TRBV6-4
TGTGCCAGCAGCTTAGGCGTACTAGTCTCCTACAATGAGCAGTTCTTC | CASSLGVLVSYNEQFF | - | TRBJ2-1 | - | TRBV11-2
TGCGCCAGCAGCCCCTCTGGGGGCAGGGGCGAGCAGTACTTC | CASSPSGGRGEQYF | - | TRBJ2-7 | - | TRBV5-1
TGTGCCAGCAGCCCAGGCACGCGTCCAGCTAACTATGGCTACACCTTC | CASSPGTRPANYGYTF | - | TRBJ1-2 | - | TRBV13
TGTGCCAGCACCCAGACAGGGAGCTCCTACAATGAGCAGTTCTTC | CASTQTGSSYNEQFF | TRBD1 | TRBJ2-1 | - | TRBV6-6
TGTGCCAGTAGTATTGGGACAGGGTTCTACGAGCAGTACTTC | CASSIGTGFYEQYF | TRBD1 | TRBJ2-7 | - | TRBV19
TGTGCCAGCAGCTCCCATGAAATGACAGGGGCGAGTTCACCCCTCCACTTT | CASSSHEMTGASSPLHF | TRBD1 | TRBJ1-6 | - | TRBV7-9
TGTGCCAGCACACCGACCCCCGGGACAACGAGGCCCCTCCACTTT | CASTPTPGTTRPLHF | - | TRBJ1-6 | - | TRBV19
TGTGCCAGCAGCCGAAAAGGAGGGGCTCAGTACGAGCAGTACTTC | CASSRKGGAQYEQYF | - | TRBJ2-7 | - | TRBV3-1/TRBV3-2
TGCGCCAGCAGCTTGGCCGAGGGGACAACGACACCCCTCCACTTT | CASSLAEGTTTPLHF | - | TRBJ1-6 | - | TRBV5-1
TGTGCCAGCAGTTTAAGGCTAGCGGGTACCGGGGAGCTGTTTTTT | CASSLRLAGTGELFF | TRBD2 | TRBJ2-2 | - | TRBV28
TGTGCCAGTAGTGCTGAAGGGGGGGTTCTCTACAATGAGCAGTTCTTC | CASSAEGGVLYNEQFF | - | TRBJ2-1 | - | TRBV19
TGTGCCAGCAGCGCTACAGGGATAGGTGGCTACGAGCAGTACTTC | CASSATGIGGYEQYF | - | TRBJ2-7 | once | TRBV11-1
TGTGCCAGCAGCCCGGGAGGCCGGGAAAGATACAATGAGCAGTTCTTC | CASSPGGRERYNEQFF | TRBD2 | TRBJ2-1 | - | TRBV5-4
TGTGCCAGCAGTGGGGGGCCGGGACAGGGACTCTCCTACGAGCAGTACTTC | CASSGGPGQGLSYEQYF | TRBD1 | TRBJ2-7 | - | TRBV2
TGCAGCGTTGGGGACAGGGGGCGCCGGGAGACCCAGTACTTC | CSVGDRGRRETQYF | TRBD1 | TRBJ2-5 | - | TRBV29-1
TGTGCCAGCAGTGGGGAAGGAGGGCACAATTACAATGAGCAGTTCTTC | CASSGEGGHNYNEQFF | - | TRBJ2-1 | - | TRBV6-1
TGCGCCAGCAGCCAAGATCCCGGGGGATATACGCAGTATTTT | CASSQDPGGYTQYF | - | TRBJ2-3 | - | TRBV4-3
TGTGCCAGCAGCCCCCGGGACAGGGGGGAACAGTACTTC | CASSPRDRGEQYF | TRBD1 | TRBJ2-7 | - | TRBV9
TGTGCCATCAGGGGAGAATATCATTATGGCTACACCTTC | CAIRGEYHYGYTF | - | TRBJ1-2 | - | TRBV10-3
TGTGCCAGTAGTATCGCCACATCTAGCAATCAGCCCCAGCATTTT | CASSIATSSNQPQHF | - | TRBJ1-5 | - | TRBV19
TGCGCCAGCAGTGAGTTTTTGGGCCAGAACACTGAAGCTTTCTTT | CASSEFLGQNTEAFF | - | TRBJ1-1 | - | TRBV10-2
TGTGCCATCAGGGGACTAGCGGGGGACACCGGGGAGCTGTTTTTT | CAIRGLAGDTGELFF | TRBD2 | TRBJ2-2 | - | TRBV10-3
TGTGCCAGCAGTTCGCGGAATTCACCCCTCCACTTT | CASSSRNSPLHF | - | TRBJ1-6 | - | TRBV28
TGCGCCAGCAGCCAAGACCCCGGGGAGGGGGAGACCCAGTACTTC | CASSQDPGEGETQYF | TRBD2 | TRBJ2-5 | - | TRBV4-1
TGTGCCGTGGGGACTCTATCCTACAATGAGCAGTTCTTC | CAVGTLSYNEQFF | - | TRBJ2-1 | - | TRBV15
TGTGCCGGGACTTTGTGGGGGGGCACTGAAGCTTTCTTT | CAGTLWGGTEAFF | - | TRBJ1-1 | - | TRBV30
TGTGCCAGCAGTTTACTGGACAGATACAATGAGCAGTTCTTC | CASSLLDRYNEQFF | - | TRBJ2-1 | - | TRBV27
TGTGCCAGCATCTCGACAGTATCCTACGAGCAGTACTTC | CASISTVSYEQYF | - | TRBJ2-7 | once | TRBV28
TGTGCCTGGAGTCCTTTATCGGGGTCCCTCCCCGAGCAGTACTTC | CAWSPLSGSLPEQYF | - | TRBJ2-7 | - | TRBV30
TGTGCCAGCAGCTCCCGGGACAGGGGGGGCTACGAGCAGTACTTC | CASSSRDRGGYEQYF | TRBD1 | TRBJ2-7 | - | TRBV7-2
TGTGCCAGCAGCTTAGGGCTAGCGACCTACTCACGAGAGTTCTTC | CASSLGLATYSREFF | - | TRBJ2-1 | - | TRBV11-2
TGTGCCAGCACGCCAGGCGTAAGGGACAGGGGTTCACCCCTCCACTTT | CASTPGVRDRGSPLHF | TRBD1 | TRBJ1-6 | - | TRBV14
TGCGCCAGCAGCCCCCCAGACCGGACTAGCGGATACAATGAGCAGTTCTTC | CASSPPDRTSGYNEQFF | TRBD2 | TRBJ2-1 | - | TRBV4-1
TGTGCCAGCAGTTTCTCAGGGGCCGACAACTATGGCTACACCTTC | CASSFSGADNYGYTF | - | TRBJ1-2 | - | TRBV28
TGTGCCAGCAGTTTAAAGCCTAGCGACACAGATACGCAGTATTTT | CASSLKPSDTDTQYF | - | TRBJ2-3 | - | TRBV27
TGCGCCAGCAGCCAAGGGAGGGGGCTCGTCGGATACGAGCAGTACTTC | CASSQGRGLVGYEQYF | - | TRBJ2-7 | - | TRBV4-3
TGTGCCAGCAGTTTAGTACAAGATGAGCAGTTCTTC | CASSLVQDEQFF | - | TRBJ2-1 | - | TRBV28
TGTGCCAGCAGATCGACAGGGCTTTTAGGACTAGCGGGGACCCAAGAGACCCAGTACTTC | CASRSTGLLGLAGTQETQYF | TRBD2 | TRBJ2-5 | - | TRBV27